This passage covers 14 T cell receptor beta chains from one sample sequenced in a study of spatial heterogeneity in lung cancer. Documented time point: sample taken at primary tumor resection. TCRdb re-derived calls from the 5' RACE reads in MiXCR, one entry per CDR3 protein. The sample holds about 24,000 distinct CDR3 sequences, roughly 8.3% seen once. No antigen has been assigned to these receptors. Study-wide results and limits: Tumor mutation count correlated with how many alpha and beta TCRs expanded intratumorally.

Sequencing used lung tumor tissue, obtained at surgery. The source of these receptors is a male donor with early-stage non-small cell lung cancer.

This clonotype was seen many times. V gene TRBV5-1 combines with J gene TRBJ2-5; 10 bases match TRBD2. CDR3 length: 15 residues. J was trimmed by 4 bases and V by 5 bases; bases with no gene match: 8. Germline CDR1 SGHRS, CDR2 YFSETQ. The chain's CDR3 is CASRGPGTSAETQYF. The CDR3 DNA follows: TGCGCCAGCAGGGGACCCGGGACTAGCGCAGAGACCCAGTACTTC.

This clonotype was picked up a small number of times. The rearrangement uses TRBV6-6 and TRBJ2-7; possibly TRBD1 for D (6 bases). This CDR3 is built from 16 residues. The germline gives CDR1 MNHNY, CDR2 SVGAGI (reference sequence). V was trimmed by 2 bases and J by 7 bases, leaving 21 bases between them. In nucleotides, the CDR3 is TGTGCCAGCAGTTACCCCCAGGGACAACGGGATATGGAGCAGTACTTC. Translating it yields CASSYPQGQRDMEQYF.

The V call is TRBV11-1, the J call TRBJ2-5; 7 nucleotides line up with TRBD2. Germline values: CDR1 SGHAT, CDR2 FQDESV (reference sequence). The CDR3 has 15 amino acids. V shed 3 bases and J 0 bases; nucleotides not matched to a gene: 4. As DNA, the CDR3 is TGTGCCAGCAGCTTGAGCGGGACGTACCAAGAGACCCAGTACTTC. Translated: CASSLSGTYQETQYF.

Written as DNA, the CDR3 is TGTGCCACCAGCAGACGGAGCGGGAACTACAATGAGCAGTTCTTC. Residues: CATSRRSGNYNEQFF. The chain joins TRBV15 to TRBJ2-1, with TRBD2 matching 7 bases. The ends lost 2 bases at V and 3 bases at J; junction bases unmatched: 4. The CDR3 is 15 amino acids. CDR1 is LNHNV and CDR2 is YYDKDF in the germline V gene (reference sequence).

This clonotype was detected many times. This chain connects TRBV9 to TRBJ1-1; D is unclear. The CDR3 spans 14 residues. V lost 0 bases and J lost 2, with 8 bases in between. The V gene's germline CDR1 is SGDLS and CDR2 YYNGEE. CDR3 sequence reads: CASSVGVSNTEAFF. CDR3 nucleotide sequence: TGTGCCAGCAGCGTAGGGGTCTCTAACACTGAAGCTTTCTTT.

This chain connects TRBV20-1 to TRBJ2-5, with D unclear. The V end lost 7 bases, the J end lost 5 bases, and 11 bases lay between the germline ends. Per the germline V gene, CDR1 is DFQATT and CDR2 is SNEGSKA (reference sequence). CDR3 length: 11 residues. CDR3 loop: CSGVTRETQYF. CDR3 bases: TGCAGTGGAGTGACTCGGGAGACCCAGTACTTC.

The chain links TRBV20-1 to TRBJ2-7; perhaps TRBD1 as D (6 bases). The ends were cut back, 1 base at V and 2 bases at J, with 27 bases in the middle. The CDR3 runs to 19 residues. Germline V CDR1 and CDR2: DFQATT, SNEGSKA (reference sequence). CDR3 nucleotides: TGCAGTGCTAGAGCCCTGCCGGGACAAGCCCAGAGGGGGACCTACGAGCAGTACTTC. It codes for CSARALPGQAQRGTYEQYF.

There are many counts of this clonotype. Here the CDR3 reads CASSQAPGEGQPQHF. CDR3 bases: TGCGCCAGCAGCCAAGCTCCCGGGGAAGGTCAGCCCCAGCATTTT. The chain is built from TRBV4-1 and TRBJ1-5; D remains ambiguous. Between the trimmed V and J ends, which lost 1 base and 6 bases, there was a span of 13 bases. There are 15 residues in the CDR3. Germline CDR1 reads MGHRA; CDR2 reads YSYEKL.

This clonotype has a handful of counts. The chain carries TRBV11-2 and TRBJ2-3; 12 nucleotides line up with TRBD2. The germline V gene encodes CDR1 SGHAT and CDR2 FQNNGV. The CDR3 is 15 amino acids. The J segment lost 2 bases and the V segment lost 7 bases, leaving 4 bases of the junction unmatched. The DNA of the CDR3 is TGTGCCAGCACCGGACTAGCGGGGCTCACAGATACGCAGTATTTT. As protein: CASTGLAGLTDTQYF.

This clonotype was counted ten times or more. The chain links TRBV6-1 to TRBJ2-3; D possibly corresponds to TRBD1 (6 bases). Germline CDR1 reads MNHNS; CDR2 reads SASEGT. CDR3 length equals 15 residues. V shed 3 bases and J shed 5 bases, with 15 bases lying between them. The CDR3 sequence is CASSESWGPGDTQYF. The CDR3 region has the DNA TGTGCCAGCAGTGAGTCCTGGGGGCCAGGAGATACGCAGTATTTT.

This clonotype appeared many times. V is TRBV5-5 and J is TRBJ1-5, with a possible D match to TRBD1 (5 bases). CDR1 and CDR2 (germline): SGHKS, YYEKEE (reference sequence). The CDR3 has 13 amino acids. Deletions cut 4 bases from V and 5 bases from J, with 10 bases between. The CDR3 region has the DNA TGTGCCAGCAGCCGCACAGGAGATCAGCCCCAGCATTTT. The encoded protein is CASSRTGDQPQHF.

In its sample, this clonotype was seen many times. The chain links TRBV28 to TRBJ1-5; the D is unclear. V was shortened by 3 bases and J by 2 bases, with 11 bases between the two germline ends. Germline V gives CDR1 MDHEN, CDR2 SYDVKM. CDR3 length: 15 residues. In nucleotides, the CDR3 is TGTGCCAGCAGTTTCCTTCGGGCGGGCAATCAGCCCCAGCATTTT. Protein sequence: CASSFLRAGNQPQHF.

The DNA for the CDR3 is TGTGCCAGCAGTTTACTGATAGGCAGGGGTATAGCTTTCTTT. Amino acids: CASSLLIGRGIAFF. This chain uses TRBV12-3 or TRBV12-4 with TRBJ1-1, with D tentatively TRBD1 (6 bases). V dropped 2 bases and J dropped 10 bases, with 17 bases sitting between them. This CDR3 spans 14 amino acids.

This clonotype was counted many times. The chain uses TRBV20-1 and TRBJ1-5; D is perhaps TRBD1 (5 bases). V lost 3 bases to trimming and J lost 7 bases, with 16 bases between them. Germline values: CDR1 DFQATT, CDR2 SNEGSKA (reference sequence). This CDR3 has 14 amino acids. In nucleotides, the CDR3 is TGCAGTGCTAGCGGGAGACAGAGAAACCAGCCCCAGCATTTT. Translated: CSASGRQRNQPQHF.